The text below deals with one TCR beta chain. This clonotype was counted only a few times. Its antigen remains unidentified. No qualities accompany the bases; no much larger clone lies one base away. For sequencing, an Illumina MiSeq was employed. The published analysis was carried out like this. To quantify repertoire diversity, the Shannon-Wiener index was calculated using VDJtools. A TCRbeta clonotype counted as expanded if its clonotype frequency was 3 or higher. The public reads were reprocessed in TCRdb via fastp at Q25 and MiXCR, keeping in-frame beta chains. Entries are consolidated by CDR3 protein sequence, retaining the most common genes and DNA. The authors' filters were not applied to this entry. In all, the sample holds about 490 distinct CDR3 sequences, and 16% of those were seen once. About 17% of the sample is taken by the ten largest. The data belong to a study of precursors of human CD4 cytotoxic T cells (dated by TCRdb to between 2018 and 2020). For the study in its entirety: In total, 15 or so donors contributed CD4+ memory subsets to the bulk TCR-seq analysis. Sequences for both the TCRalpha and TCRbeta chains came out of the TCR-seq analysis of about 15 donors (table S7).

CDR1 and CDR2 were assigned from the germline V gene (reference sequence) as LNHDA and SQIVND. The CDR3 covers 12 residues, taking in both the cysteine and the phenylalanine. Only the CDR3 part of the read is kept: 36 bases, read in frame from the first base. Cut back by 4 bases and 4 bases, the V and J ends lie 6 bases apart. To test for a precursor-effector relationship among CD4 cytotoxic T cells, four sorted CD4+ memory subsets (TCM, TEM, IL-7Rhigh TEMRA, IL-7R- TEMRA) underwent bulk UMI-based TCR sequencing. The cells came from peripheral blood mononuclear cells that had been isolated from human blood. What the work shows at the level of the full study, not this receptor alone: IL-7Rhigh and IL-7R- TEMRA subsets showed more restricted TCR repertoires, with lower diversity and more expanded clonotypes, than TCM and TEM subsets. Only about 95% of the 14 donors were included in some of the bulk TCR-seq comparisons, which suggests that not every subset was available for every donor. Expanded effector clonotypes made up a larger fraction of IL-7Rhigh TEMRA clonotypes than of TEM or TCM clonotypes. The authors noted that a human observational design cannot definitively establish the direction of differentiation between precursor and effector cells.

The V gene is TRBV19 and the J gene is TRBJ2-3; there is no confident call for the D gene. Source material: memory CD4+ T cells from blood (PBMCs). This receptor was taken from a human donor in good health. DNA sequence: TGTGCCAGTAGTAGCGGAGCAGATACGCAGTATTTT. Its product reads: CASSSGADTQYF.